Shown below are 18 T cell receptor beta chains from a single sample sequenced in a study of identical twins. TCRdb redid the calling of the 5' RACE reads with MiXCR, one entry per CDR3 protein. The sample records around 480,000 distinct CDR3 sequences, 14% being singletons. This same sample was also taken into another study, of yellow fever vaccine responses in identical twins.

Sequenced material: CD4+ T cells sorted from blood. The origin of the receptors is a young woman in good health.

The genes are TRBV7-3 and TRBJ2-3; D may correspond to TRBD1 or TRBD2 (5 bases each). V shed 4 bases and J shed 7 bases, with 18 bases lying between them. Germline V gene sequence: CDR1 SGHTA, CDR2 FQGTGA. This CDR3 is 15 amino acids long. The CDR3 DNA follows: TGTGCCAGCAGCTCCCAGGGCGAATGGGGGAATACGCAGTATTTT. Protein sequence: CASSSQGEWGNTQYF.

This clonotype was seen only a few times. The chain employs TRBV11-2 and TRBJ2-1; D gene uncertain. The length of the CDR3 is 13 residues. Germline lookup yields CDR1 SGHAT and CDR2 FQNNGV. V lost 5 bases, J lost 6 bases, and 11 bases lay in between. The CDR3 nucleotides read TGTGCCAGCAGCCACGTGAGGTTCAATGAGCAGTTCTTC. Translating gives CASSHVRFNEQFF.

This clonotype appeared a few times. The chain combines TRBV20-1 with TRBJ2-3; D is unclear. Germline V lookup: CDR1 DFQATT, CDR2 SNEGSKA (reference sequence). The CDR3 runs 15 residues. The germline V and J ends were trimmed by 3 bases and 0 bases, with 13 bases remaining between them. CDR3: CSASSHIGSTDTQYF. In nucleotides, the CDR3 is TGCAGTGCTAGCTCCCATATCGGAAGCACAGATACGCAGTATTTT.

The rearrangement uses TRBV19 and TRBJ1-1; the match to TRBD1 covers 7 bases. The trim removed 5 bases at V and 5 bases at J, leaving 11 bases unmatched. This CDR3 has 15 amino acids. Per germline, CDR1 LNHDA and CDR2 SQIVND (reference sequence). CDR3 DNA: TGTGCCAGTAGTCATCCAGGGGGGCCTCGGACTGAAGCTTTCTTT. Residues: CASSHPGGPRTEAFF.

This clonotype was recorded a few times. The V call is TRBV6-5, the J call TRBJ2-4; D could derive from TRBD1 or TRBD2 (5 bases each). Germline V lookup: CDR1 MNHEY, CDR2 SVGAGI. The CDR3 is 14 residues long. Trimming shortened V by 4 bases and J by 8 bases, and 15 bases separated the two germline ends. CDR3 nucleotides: TGTGCCAGCAGTTTCAGGGACCGGGGAGACATTCAGTACTTC. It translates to CASSFRDRGDIQYF.

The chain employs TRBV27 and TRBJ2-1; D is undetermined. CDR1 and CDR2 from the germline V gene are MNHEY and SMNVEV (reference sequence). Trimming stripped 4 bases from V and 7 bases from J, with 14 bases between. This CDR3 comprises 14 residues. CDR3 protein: CASSSFSPFNEQFF. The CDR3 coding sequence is TGTGCCAGCAGTTCCTTCTCCCCCTTTAATGAGCAGTTCTTC.

The CDR3 region is CASRTGTGGTYNEQFF. The CDR3 DNA reads as TGTGCCAGCAGAACAGGGACTGGGGGTACCTACAATGAGCAGTTCTTC. V and J are TRBV2 and TRBJ2-1; D could derive from TRBD1 or TRBD2 (6 bases each). Trimming left V 6 bases short and J 2 bases short, with 17 bases between. CDR1 and CDR2 from the germline V gene are SNHLY and FYNNEI. The CDR3 spans 16 residues.

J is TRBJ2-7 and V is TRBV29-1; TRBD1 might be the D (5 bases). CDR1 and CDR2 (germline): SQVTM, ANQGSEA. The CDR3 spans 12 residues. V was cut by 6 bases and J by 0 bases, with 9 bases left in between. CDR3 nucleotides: TGCAGCGTGGATGACAGCTCCTACGAGCAGTACTTC. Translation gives CSVDDSSYEQYF.

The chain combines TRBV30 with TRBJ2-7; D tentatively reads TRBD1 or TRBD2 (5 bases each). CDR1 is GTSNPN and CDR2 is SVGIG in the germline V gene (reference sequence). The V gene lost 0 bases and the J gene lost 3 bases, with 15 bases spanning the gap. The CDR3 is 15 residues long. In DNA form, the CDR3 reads TGTGCCTGGAGTGTCGGGGCTCGACATCACTACGAGCAGTACTTC. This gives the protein CAWSVGARHHYEQYF.

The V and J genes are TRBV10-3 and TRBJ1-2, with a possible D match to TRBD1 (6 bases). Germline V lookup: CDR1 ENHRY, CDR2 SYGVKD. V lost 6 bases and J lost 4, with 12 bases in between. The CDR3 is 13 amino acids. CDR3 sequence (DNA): TGTGCCATCAGCTCGGACAGATCCTATGGCTACACCTTC. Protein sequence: CAISSDRSYGYTF.

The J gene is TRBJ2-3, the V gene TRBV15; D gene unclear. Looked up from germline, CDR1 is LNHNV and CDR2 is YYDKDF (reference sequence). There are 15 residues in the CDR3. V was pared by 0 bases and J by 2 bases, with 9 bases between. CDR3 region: CATSREPDHTDTQYF. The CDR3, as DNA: TGTGCCACCAGCAGAGAGCCTGACCACACAGATACGCAGTATTTT.

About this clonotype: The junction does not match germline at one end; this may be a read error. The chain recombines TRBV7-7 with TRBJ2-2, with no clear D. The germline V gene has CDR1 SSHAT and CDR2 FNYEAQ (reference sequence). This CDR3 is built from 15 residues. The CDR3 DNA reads TGTGCTAGCAGTCGCACTGACGCGGTTGGCGGGGAGCTGTTTTTT. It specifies CASSRTDAVGGELFF.

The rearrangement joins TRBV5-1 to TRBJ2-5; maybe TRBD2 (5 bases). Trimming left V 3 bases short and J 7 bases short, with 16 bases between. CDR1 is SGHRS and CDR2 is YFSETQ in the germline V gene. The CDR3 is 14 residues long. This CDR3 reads CASSWGGEKATQYF. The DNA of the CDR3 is TGCGCCAGCAGCTGGGGTGGGGAGAAGGCGACCCAGTACTTC.

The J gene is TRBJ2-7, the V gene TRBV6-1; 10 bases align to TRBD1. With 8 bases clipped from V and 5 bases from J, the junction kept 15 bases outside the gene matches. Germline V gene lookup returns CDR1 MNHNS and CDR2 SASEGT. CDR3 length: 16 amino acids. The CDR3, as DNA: TGTGCCAGCCGCAGAGCCGGGACAGGGGCTGTCGACGAGCAGTACTTC. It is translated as CASRRAGTGAVDEQYF.

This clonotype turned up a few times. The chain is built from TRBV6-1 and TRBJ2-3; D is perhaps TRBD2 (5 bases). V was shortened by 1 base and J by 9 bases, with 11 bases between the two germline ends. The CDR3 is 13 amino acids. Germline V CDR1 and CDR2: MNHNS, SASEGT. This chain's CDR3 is CASSEVRGKTQYF. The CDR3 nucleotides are TGTGCCAGCAGTGAAGTCCGAGGGAAGACGCAGTATTTT.

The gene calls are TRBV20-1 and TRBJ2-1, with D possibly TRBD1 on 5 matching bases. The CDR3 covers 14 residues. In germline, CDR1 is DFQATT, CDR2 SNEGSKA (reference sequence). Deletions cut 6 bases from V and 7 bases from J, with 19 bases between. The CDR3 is CSAPTRDLRNEQFF. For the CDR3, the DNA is TGCAGTGCCCCGACCAGGGATCTAAGGAATGAGCAGTTCTTC.

CDR3 bases: TGTGCCAGCAGCTTGGACGGGGTCCACATTCAGTACTTC. Protein product: CASSLDGVHIQYF. The J gene is TRBJ2-4, the V gene TRBV11-2, with a possible D match to TRBD2 (5 bases). Trimming pared 3 bases from V and 8 bases from J, leaving 11 bases between. Germline V gene lookup returns CDR1 SGHAT and CDR2 FQNNGV. This CDR3 is 13 amino acids long.

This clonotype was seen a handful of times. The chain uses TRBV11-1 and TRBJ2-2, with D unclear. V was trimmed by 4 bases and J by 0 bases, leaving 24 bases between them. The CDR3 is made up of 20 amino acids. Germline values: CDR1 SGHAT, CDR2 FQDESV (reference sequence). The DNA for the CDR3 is TGTGCCAGCAGCTCCTTCAGAGCTGACCGGATAATCGCGAACACCGGGGAGCTGTTTTTT. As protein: CASSSFRADRIIANTGELFF.